What follows is one TCR beta chain and its context. The data are from a study of blood T cell repertoires in COVID-19. Germline CDR1 MNHEY, CDR2 SMNVEV (reference sequence). After removal of 8 bases from V and 1 base from J, the junction contained 4 bases not matched to a gene. The CDR3 covers 14 residues. Generated by immunoSEQ multiplex PCR, the TCRdb table keeps only in-frame clones and is missing some. Here the sample spans over 130,000 clones, approximately 88% being singletons. Sequences were obtained from peripheral blood. This rearrangement joins TRBV27 to TRBJ2-2; TRBD1 aligns across 7 bases. This TCR was recovered from a human donor in a cohort sampled during active COVID-19. CDR3 DNA: TGTGCCAGCGGAAGACAGGGGAACACCGGGGAGCTGTTTTTT. Encoded protein: CASGRQGNTGELFF.